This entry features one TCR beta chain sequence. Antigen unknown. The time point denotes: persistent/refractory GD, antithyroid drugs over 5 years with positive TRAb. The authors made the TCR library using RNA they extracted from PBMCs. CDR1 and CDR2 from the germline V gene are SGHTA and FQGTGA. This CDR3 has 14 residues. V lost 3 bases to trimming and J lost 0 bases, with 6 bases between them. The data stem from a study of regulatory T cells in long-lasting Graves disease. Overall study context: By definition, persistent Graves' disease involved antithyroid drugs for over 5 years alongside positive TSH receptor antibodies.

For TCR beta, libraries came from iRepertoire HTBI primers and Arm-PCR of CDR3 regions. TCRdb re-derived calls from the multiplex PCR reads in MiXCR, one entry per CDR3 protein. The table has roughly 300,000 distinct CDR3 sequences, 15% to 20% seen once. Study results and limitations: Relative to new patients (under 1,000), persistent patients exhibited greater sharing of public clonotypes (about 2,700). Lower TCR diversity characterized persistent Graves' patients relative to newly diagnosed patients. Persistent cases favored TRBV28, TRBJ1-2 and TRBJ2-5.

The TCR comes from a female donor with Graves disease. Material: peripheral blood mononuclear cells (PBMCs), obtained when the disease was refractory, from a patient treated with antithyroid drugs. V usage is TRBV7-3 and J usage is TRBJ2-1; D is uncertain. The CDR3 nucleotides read TGTGCCAGCAGCTTCGGAAGCTCCTACAATGAGCAGTTCTTC. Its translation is CASSFGSSYNEQFF.